This TCR beta chain comes out of a study of CD8 T cells in ankylosing spondylitis (TCRdb year 2017). The study in broad terms: T cell receptor beta repertoires were profiled in healthy donors and ankylosing spondylitis patients so that disease-linked TCR variants could be found. The full study cohort comprised 25 ankylosing spondylitis patients and some 110 healthy donors. Peripheral blood samples were taken, and synovial fluid was additionally collected from ankylosing spondylitis patients. General conclusions and limits of the study: Blood from ankylosing spondylitis patients appeared to be characterized by a TCR beta motif composed of roughly 8 highly homologous amino acid variants. According to the report, matched synovial fluid samples from ankylosing spondylitis patients were significantly enriched for the disease-linked clones. Some motif variants were previously reported in synovial fluid and blood of reactive arthritis patients, suggesting common disease-initiation mechanisms. A CD8+ phenotype was shown by the disease-linked clones, which were found at relatively low frequencies in peripheral blood.

Sequencer: Illumina HiSeq 2500. Quantitative 5'-RACE with molecular barcodes was the method used to prepare the TCR beta libraries. In the authors' own workflow: A new computational method based on a probabilistic model of VDJ rearrangement was used to identify disease-linked TCR variants. TCRdb reanalyzed the raw reads on its own, using fastp at Q25 for trimming and MiXCR for clone calling, and kept in-frame beta chains. A single entry per CDR3 protein holds the most common genes and DNA from its merged rows. None of the V and J calls come from the authors' own analysis; TCRdb made them. This sample gives about 130,000 distinct CDR3 sequences in total; around 6.6% of them show up just once. Around 12% of the sample lies in the top ten. The V end loses 0 bases and the J end loses 0 bases, and a stretch of 12 bases separates them. The CDR3, cysteine through phenylalanine, is 17 amino acids long. The kept DNA is CDR3 alone, 51 bases in frame from the first base. The germline V gene gives CDR1 as SGHRS and CDR2 as YFSETQ.

This clonotype was counted ten times or more. Its target antigen remains unknown. No much larger clone exists at a distance of one base, and base qualities are not known. Sequences were obtained from blood, either unsorted or a sorted T cell fraction (not recorded which). Rearrangement joined TRBV5-1 to TRBJ1-4, and perhaps TRBD1 as D gene, on 5 matching bases. This receptor was taken from a female donor with ankylosing spondylitis or in good health (not recorded which). The CDR3 reads as follows: CASSLAHGGATNEKLFF. The nucleotide sequence reads as follows: TGCGCCAGCAGCTTGGCCCATGGGGGAGCAACTAATGAAAAACTGTTTTTT. The full variable domain, completed from the reference TRBV5-1 and TRBJ1-4 proteins outside the CDR3, reads KAGVTQTPRYLIKTRGQQVTLSCSPISGHRSVSWYQQTPGQGLQFLFEYFSETQRNKGNFPGRFSGRQFSNSRSEMNVSTLELGDSALYLCASSLAHGGATNEKLFFGSGTQLSVL.